This T cell receptor beta chain was obtained from a study of blood T cell repertoires in COVID-19. The wider study: Material from acute and convalescent COVID-19 was sourced from the United States, Italy and Spain. PBMCs, B-cell-depleted T cells, or T cells provided the cDNA or gDNA that made up the material.

The CDR3 runs to 14 residues. CDR1 SGHAT and CDR2 FQNNGV come from the germline V gene. V shed 5 bases, J shed 8 bases, and the junction held 6 bases outside the gene matches. In the original analysis: It was from reference gene primer amplification that nucleated cell counts were estimated. The method was immunoSEQ multiplex PCR; TCRdb's version includes in-frame clones alone and lacks a portion of them. The V and J calls and the clone size are those of that table, but D and trimming were determined from the DNA. The sample lists tens of thousands of clones; around 80% were seen once. The TCR was taken from a man aged 50 to 59 with active or convalescent COVID-19. This sequence joins TRBV11-2 and TRBJ1-4; 9 bases are shared with TRBD1. Sequenced material: peripheral blood. CDR3 sequence reads: CASSPGQGGEKLFF. In DNA, the CDR3 is TGTGCCAGCAGCCCGGGACAGGGCGGCGAAAAACTGTTTTTT.